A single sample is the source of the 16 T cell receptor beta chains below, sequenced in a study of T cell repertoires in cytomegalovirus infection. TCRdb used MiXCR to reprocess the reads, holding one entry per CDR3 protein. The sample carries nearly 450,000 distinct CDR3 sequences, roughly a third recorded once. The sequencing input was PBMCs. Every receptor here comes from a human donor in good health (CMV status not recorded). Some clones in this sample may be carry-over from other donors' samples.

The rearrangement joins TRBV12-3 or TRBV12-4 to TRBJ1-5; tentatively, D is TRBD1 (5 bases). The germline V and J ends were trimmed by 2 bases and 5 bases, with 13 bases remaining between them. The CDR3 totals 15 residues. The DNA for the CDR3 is TGTGCCAGCAGTTTAACGCCGGGACGGCATCAGCCCCAGCATTTT. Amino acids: CASSLTPGRHQPQHF.

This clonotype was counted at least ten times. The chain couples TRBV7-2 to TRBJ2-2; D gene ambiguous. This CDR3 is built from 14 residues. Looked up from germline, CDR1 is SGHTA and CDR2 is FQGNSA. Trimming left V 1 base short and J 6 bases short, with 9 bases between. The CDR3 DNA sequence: TGTGCCAGCAGCTTAGGAGGTGGTCCCGGGGAGCTGTTTTTT. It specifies CASSLGGGPGELFF.

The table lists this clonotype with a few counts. For the CDR3, the DNA is TGTGCCAGCAGTTTTTCCGACAGGGGATATCAGCCCCAGCATTTT. Protein product: CASSFSDRGYQPQHF. V and J are TRBV6-6 and TRBJ1-5, with 8 positions matching TRBD1. CDR3 length: 15 residues. Trimming at V came to 4 bases and at J to 5 bases, leaving 7 bases not matched to a gene. CDR1 and CDR2 from the germline V gene are MNHNY and SVGAGI (reference sequence).

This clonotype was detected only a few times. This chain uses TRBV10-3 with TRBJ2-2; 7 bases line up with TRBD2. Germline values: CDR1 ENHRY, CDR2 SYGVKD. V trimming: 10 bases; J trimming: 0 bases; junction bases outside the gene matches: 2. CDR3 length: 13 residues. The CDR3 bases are TGTGCCACGGGACTACCGAACACCGGGGAGCTGTTTTTT. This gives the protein CATGLPNTGELFF.

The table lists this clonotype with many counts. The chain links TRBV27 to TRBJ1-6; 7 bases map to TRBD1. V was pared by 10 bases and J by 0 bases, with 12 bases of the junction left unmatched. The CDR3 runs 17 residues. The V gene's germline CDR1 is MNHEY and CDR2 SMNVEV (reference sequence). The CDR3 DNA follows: TGTGCCACCAGCGCCGGGACAGCGAGCTCCTATAATTCACCCCTCCACTTT. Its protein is CATSAGTASSYNSPLHF.

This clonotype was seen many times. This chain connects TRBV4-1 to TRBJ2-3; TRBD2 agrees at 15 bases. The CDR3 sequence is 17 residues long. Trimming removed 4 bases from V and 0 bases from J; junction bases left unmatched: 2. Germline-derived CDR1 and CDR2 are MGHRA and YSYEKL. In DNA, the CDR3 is TGCGCCAGCAGCCTAGGGACTAGCGGGGGGAGCACAGATACGCAGTATTTT. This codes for CASSLGTSGGSTDTQYF.

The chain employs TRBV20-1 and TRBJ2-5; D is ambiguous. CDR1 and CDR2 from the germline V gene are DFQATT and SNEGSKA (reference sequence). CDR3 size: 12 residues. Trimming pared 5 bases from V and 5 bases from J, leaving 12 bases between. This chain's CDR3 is CSAGLKEETQYF. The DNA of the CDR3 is TGCAGTGCTGGGCTGAAGGAGGAGACCCAGTACTTC.

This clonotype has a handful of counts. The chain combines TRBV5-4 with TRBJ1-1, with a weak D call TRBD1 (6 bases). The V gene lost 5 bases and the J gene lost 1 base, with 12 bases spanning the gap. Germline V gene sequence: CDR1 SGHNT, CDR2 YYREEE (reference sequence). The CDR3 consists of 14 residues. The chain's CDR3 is CASSLQGSNTEAFF. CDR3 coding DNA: TGTGCCAGCAGTTTACAGGGTTCGAACACTGAAGCTTTCTTT.

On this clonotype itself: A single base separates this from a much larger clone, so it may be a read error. The CDR3 spells CASMSLDPSVGGTEALF. CDR3 bases: TGTGCCAGCATGAGCCTAGACCCGTCCGTAGGAGGCACTGAAGCTTTGTTT. This chain links TRBV7-3 with TRBJ1-1; D remains ambiguous. Germline V lookup: CDR1 SGHTA, CDR2 FQGTGA. The CDR3 runs 17 residues.

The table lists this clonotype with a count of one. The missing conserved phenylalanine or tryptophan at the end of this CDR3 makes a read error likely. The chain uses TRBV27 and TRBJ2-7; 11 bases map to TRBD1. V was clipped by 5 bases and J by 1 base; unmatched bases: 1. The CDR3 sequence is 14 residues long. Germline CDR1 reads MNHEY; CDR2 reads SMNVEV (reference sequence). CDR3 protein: CASSGTGGSYEQYY. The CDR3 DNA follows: TGTGCCAGCAGTGGGACAGGGGGTTCCTACGAGCAGTACTAC.

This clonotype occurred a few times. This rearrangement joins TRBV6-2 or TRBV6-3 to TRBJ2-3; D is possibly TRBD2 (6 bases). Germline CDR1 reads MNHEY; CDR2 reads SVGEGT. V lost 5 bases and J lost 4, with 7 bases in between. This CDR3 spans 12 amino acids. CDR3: CASSRDSDTQYF. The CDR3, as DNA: TGTGCCAGCAGTAGGGACTCAGATACGCAGTATTTT.

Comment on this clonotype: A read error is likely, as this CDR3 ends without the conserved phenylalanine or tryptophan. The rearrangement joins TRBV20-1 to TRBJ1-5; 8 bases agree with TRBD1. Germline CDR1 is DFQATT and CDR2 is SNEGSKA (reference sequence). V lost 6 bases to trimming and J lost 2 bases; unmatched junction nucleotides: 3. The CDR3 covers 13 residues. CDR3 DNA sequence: TGCAGTGCACAGACAGGGGGCAATCAGCCCCAGCATTTG. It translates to CSAQTGGNQPQHL.

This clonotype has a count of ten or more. CDR3 nucleotide sequence: TGTGCCAGCAGCTTAAGGGGCCTGGACACCGGGGAGCTGTTTTTT. Translation gives CASSLRGLDTGELFF. The chain links TRBV7-2 to TRBJ2-2, with D possibly being TRBD1 (5 bases). V lost 2 bases to trimming and J lost 3 bases, with 10 bases between them. The CDR3 totals 15 residues. The V gene's germline CDR1 is SGHTA and CDR2 FQGNSA.

This CDR3 reads CAISESGGPTGELFF. Here the CDR3 DNA reads TGTGCCATCAGTGAGAGCGGGGGACCCACCGGGGAGCTGTTTTTT. This chain joins TRBV10-3 and TRBJ2-2, with TRBD2 identical over 8 bases. Germline values: CDR1 ENHRY, CDR2 SYGVKD. The CDR3 length is 15 residues. V lost 2 bases and J lost 4; bases outside the gene matches: 3.

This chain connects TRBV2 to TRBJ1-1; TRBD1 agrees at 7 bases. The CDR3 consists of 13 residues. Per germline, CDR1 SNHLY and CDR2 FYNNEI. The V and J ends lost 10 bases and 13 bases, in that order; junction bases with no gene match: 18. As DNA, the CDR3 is TGTGCCACCGAAGGGGGCGCGGGCACTGAATATTTCTTT. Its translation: CATEGGAGTEYFF. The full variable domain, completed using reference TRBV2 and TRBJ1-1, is EPEVTQTPSHQVTQMGQEVILRCVPISNHLYFYWYRQILGQKVEFLVSFYNNEISEKSEIFDDQFSVERPDGSNFTLKIRSTKLEDSAMYFCATEGGAGTEYFFGQGTRLTVV.

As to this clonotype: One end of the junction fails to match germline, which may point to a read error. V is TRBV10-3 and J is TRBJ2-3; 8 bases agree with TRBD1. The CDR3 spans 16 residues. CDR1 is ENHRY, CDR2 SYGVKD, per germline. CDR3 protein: CAISETGGFRTDTQYF. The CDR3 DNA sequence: TGTGCAATCAGTGAAACAGGGGGTTTCCGCACAGATACGCAGTATTTT.